Listed below are T cell receptor beta chains from one sample, sequenced in a study of blood T cell repertoires in COVID-19. TCRdb's copy holds only in-frame clones and misses some; the assay was immunoSEQ multiplex PCR. The sample shows around 120,000 clones, less than 85% of them seen only once. Sample: peripheral blood. The receptors were sampled from a man between 65 and 85 years old with active or convalescent COVID-19. Both conserved end residues are part of each CDR3. A D gene is named only where the DNA matches it firmly. Only some rows state a clone size, as once, few, many or a class for expanded clones.

CASSLASGEETQYF	TGCGCCAGCAGCTTGGCCTCGGGGGAGGAGACCCAGTACTTC	TRBV5-1	TRBJ2-5	.	.
CSASALRGRGEKLFF	TGCAGTGCTAGTGCCCTCAGGGGGCGAGGTGAAAAACTGTTTTTT	TRBV20-1	TRBJ1-4	few	TRBD1
CATADRPSSYEQYF	TGTGCCACAGCCGACAGGCCGAGCTCCTACGAGCAGTACTTC	TRBV19	TRBJ2-7	.	.
CASSVGQVNEQYF	TGTGCCAGCAGCGTGGGACAGGTAAACGAGCAGTACTTC	TRBV5-4	TRBJ2-7	few	TRBD1
CASSRDRRTEAFF	TGTGCCAGCAGCCGCGACAGGCGCACTGAAGCTTTCTTT	TRBV13	TRBJ1-1	once	.
CAWSPTTGLAFF	TGTGCCTGGAGTCCTACGACGGGACTGGCTTTCTTT	TRBV30	TRBJ1-1	.	.
CAWSGRAGEQYF	TGTGCCTGGAGTGGGCGGGCTGGAGAGCAGTACTTC	TRBV30	TRBJ2-7	.	.
CASSTGVYGYTF	TGTGCCAGCAGCACAGGGGTCTATGGCTACACCTTC	TRBV6-5	TRBJ1-2	.	TRBD1
CASSDRGRTDTQYF	TGTGCCAGCAGTGACAGGGGGCGCACAGATACGCAGTATTTT	TRBV6-2/TRBV6-3	TRBJ2-3	.	TRBD1
CASSKRQGDSTEAFF	TGTGCCAGCAGTAAAAGACAGGGCGACAGCACTGAAGCTTTCTTT	TRBV27	TRBJ1-1	.	TRBD1
CASSEWSGNQPQHF	TGTGCCAGCAGTGAATGGTCGGGCAATCAGCCCCAGCATTTT	TRBV25-1	TRBJ1-5	.	.
CASSQGGQGERGEQFF	TGTGCCAGCAGCCAGGGGGGACAGGGGGAAAGGGGTGAGCAGTTCTTC	TRBV3-1/TRBV3-2	TRBJ2-1	.	TRBD1
CASRSTGDYEQYF	TGTGCCAGCCGCTCGACAGGGGACTACGAGCAGTACTTC	TRBV2	TRBJ2-7	.	TRBD1
CASRGDRSFREAFF	TGTGCCAGCAGAGGGGACAGATCTTTCCGTGAAGCTTTCTTT	TRBV6-5	TRBJ1-1	.	TRBD1
CSASEGPTSYEQYF	TGCAGTGCTAGTGAGGGGCCTACCTCCTACGAGCAGTACTTC	TRBV20-1	TRBJ2-7	.	.
CASSKDGTGAYEQYF	TGTGCCAGCAGCAAGGACGGGACAGGGGCCTACGAGCAGTACTTC	TRBV5-6	TRBJ2-7	.	TRBD1
CASSPQAVSYEQYF	TGTGCCAGCAGCCCACAAGCGGTTTCCTACGAGCAGTACTTC	TRBV9	TRBJ2-7	once	.
CASSLSGGPAGELFF	TGTGCCAGCAGTTTATCGGGGGGGCCGGCCGGGGAGCTGTTTTTT	TRBV27	TRBJ2-2	.	.
CASSTLGQGSNQPQHF	TGTGCCAGTAGTACCCTCGGACAGGGTAGCAATCAGCCCCAGCATTTT	TRBV19	TRBJ1-5	.	TRBD1
CASIQLLGQSYGYTF	TGTGCCAGCATTCAGCTCCTCGGACAGTCCTATGGCTACACCTTC	TRBV28	TRBJ1-2	.	.
CASSWTGEGGDNEQFF	TGTGCCAGCAGTTGGACAGGGGAAGGCGGTGACAATGAGCAGTTCTTC	TRBV2	TRBJ2-1	.	TRBD1
CAWKRGESPSYNEQFF	TGTGCCTGGAAACGGGGGGAGAGTCCCTCCTACAATGAGCAGTTCTTC	TRBV30	TRBJ2-1	.	TRBD2
CASSRNTGAVSGELFF	TGTGCCAGCTCACGGAACACAGGGGCCGTTTCCGGGGAGCTGTTTTTT	TRBV18	TRBJ2-2	once	TRBD1
CASSFGDRSSYEQYF	TGTGCCAGCAGTTTTGGGGACAGAAGCTCCTACGAGCAGTACTTC	TRBV28	TRBJ2-7	once	TRBD1
CASSTSGELFF	TGTGCCAGCAGCACATCTGGGGAGCTGTTTTTT	TRBV7-9	TRBJ2-2	.	.
CASSGGTEAFF	TGTGCCAGCAGTGGAGGAACTGAAGCTTTCTTT	TRBV12-3/TRBV12-4	TRBJ1-1	.	.
CASSLDHRAEQFF	TGTGCCAGCAGCTTAGATCACAGGGCTGAGCAGTTCTTC	TRBV11-3	TRBJ2-1	.	.
CASSWGQGNTGELFF	TGTGCCAGCAGCTGGGGACAGGGGAACACCGGGGAGCTGTTTTTT	TRBV5-4	TRBJ2-2	.	TRBD1
CASNLGASNYGYTF	TGTGCCAGCAATTTGGGGGCCTCTAACTATGGCTACACCTTC	TRBV6-5	TRBJ1-2	.	.
CASSFNRGTEAFF	TGTGCCAGCAGTTTTAACAGGGGAACTGAAGCTTTCTTT	TRBV12-3/TRBV12-4	TRBJ1-1	.	TRBD1
CASSIFGMGDPGELFF	TGTGCCAGTAGTATATTCGGGATGGGAGATCCCGGGGAGCTGTTTTTT	TRBV19	TRBJ2-2	.	.
CASQGQVNEKLFF	TGTGCCAGCCAGGGACAGGTCAATGAAAAACTGTTTTTT	TRBV18	TRBJ1-4	.	TRBD1
CASSRGLAGETYEQFF	TGTGCCAGCAGCCGGGGACTAGCGGGGGAAACCTATGAGCAGTTCTTC	TRBV7-9	TRBJ2-1	few	TRBD2
CASSRATGAWAEAFF	TGTGCCAGCAGCAGGGCGACAGGGGCCTGGGCTGAAGCTTTCTTT	TRBV3-1/TRBV3-2	TRBJ1-1	.	TRBD1
CASSPRAGGPAAYNEQFF	TGTGCCAGCAGCCCTCGAGCGGGGGGGCCCGCCGCCTACAATGAGCAGTTCTTC	TRBV11-2	TRBJ2-1	.	TRBD2
CASSSPGQHSYNSPLHF	TGTGCCAGCAGTTCGCCGGGACAGCACTCCTATAATTCACCCCTCCACTTT	TRBV28	TRBJ1-6	.	TRBD1
CASRVVAGAGTQYF	TGTGCCAGCAGGGTGGTAGCGGGAGCGGGTACGCAGTATTTT	TRBV2	TRBJ2-3	.	TRBD2
CASSRGQYNSPLHF	TGTGCCAGCAGCCGTGGACAATATAATTCACCCCTCCACTTT	TRBV5-6	TRBJ1-6	once	.
CASSITGSGYTF	TGTGCCAGTAGTATAACCGGGTCTGGCTACACCTTC	TRBV19	TRBJ1-2	.	.
CASSQESGAWETQYF	TGTGCCAGCAGCCAAGAATCAGGGGCGTGGGAGACCCAGTACTTC	TRBV3-1/TRBV3-2	TRBJ2-5	.	.
CASSPLAWTSGRRDEQFF	TGTGCCAGCAGCCCCCTGGCGTGGACTAGCGGGAGAAGGGATGAGCAGTTCTTC	TRBV5-6	TRBJ2-1	.	TRBD2
CASSLRDFTGELFF	TGTGCCAGCAGTTTACGGGATTTCACCGGGGAGCTGTTTTTT	TRBV28	TRBJ2-2	.	.
CASTATSLRELFF	TGTGCCAGCACCGCGACTAGCTTGCGGGAGCTGTTTTTT	TRBV28	TRBJ2-2	.	TRBD2
CASSETEFSYEQYF	TGTGCCAGCAGCGAGACAGAATTCTCCTACGAGCAGTACTTC	TRBV9	TRBJ2-7	.	.
CASRGTDKETQYF	TGCGCCAGCAGAGGGACAGACAAAGAGACCCAGTACTTC	TRBV5-1	TRBJ2-5	once	TRBD1
CASSLAGEGYTF	TGTGCCAGCAGTCTAGCCGGGGAAGGCTACACCTTC	TRBV14	TRBJ1-2	.	.
CASSPDRGYEQYF	TGTGCCAGCAGTCCGGACAGGGGATACGAGCAGTACTTC	TRBV5-5	TRBJ2-7	many	TRBD1
CASSKKALVWTRGTEAFF	TGTGCCAGCAGCAAAAAGGCCCTCGTGTGGACAAGGGGCACTGAAGCTTTCTTT	TRBV21-1	TRBJ1-1	.	.
CASSLAGRADQPQHF	TGTGCCAGCAGCTTAGCCGGGAGGGCCGATCAGCCCCAGCATTTT	TRBV7-2	TRBJ1-5	.	.
CASSPLGTGGQETQYF	TGTGCCAGCTCACCTCTCGGGACAGGGGGTCAAGAGACCCAGTACTTC	TRBV18	TRBJ2-5	.	TRBD1
CASSPTLADPDEQYF	TGTGCCAGCTCACCTACACTAGCGGACCCCGACGAGCAGTACTTC	TRBV18	TRBJ2-7	.	TRBD2
CASSFRTGANEKLFF	TGCGCCAGCAGCTTTAGGACAGGGGCTAATGAAAAACTGTTTTTT	TRBV5-1	TRBJ1-4	.	TRBD1
CASSLGTSYGYTF	TGTGCCAGCAGCTTAGGGACAAGCTATGGCTACACCTTC	TRBV11-2	TRBJ1-2	many	.
CASKGRSSGANVLTF	TGTGCCAGCAAGGGGCGGTCTTCTGGGGCCAACGTCCTGACTTTC	TRBV28	TRBJ2-6	.	.
CASSQGTASFYGYTF	TGCGCCAGCAGCCAGGGGACAGCCTCATTTTATGGCTACACCTTC	TRBV4-1	TRBJ1-2	.	TRBD1